This T cell receptor (beta chain) was identified during a study of blood T cell repertoires in COVID-19. Study details: Sites in the United States, Italy and Spain provided acute and convalescent COVID-19 samples.

This CDR3 comprises 16 residues. The germline gives CDR1 SGHDN, CDR2 FVKESK. The J segment lost 2 bases and the V segment lost 6 bases, leaving 12 bases of the junction unmatched. Only in-frame clones appear in the TCRdb table, and some are missing; sequencing was by immunoSEQ multiplex PCR. The sample includes 300,000 to 400,000 clones, about nine tenths of them seen just once. The sequencing sample was made of peripheral blood. The chain uses TRBV14 and TRBJ1-2; 7 bases line up with TRBD1. The receptor was isolated from an older woman with COVID-19, enrolled during active disease. The CDR3 DNA is TGTGCCAGCAGAAAGGAAGGGGACAGCGCGAACTATGGCTACACCTTC. Its protein product is CASRKEGDSANYGYTF.